This TCR beta chain was identified during a study of vaccination effects on CD4 cells after COVID-19. About the research overall: Two doses of BNT162b2 or mRNA-1273 vaccine were administered to participants. Study-level points and caveats: Marked clonal contraction was seen in infection- and vaccine-induced clones late after vaccination.

Libraries were prepared by immunoSEQ multiplex PCR; TCRdb keeps only in-frame clonotypes and omits some of them. The table includes under 70,000 clones, around three quarters detected once. Comment on this clone: No antigen is known for it.

ViraFEST assay sequencing came after antigen-specific CD4+ T cells were expanded with viral peptide pools. Following 10 days of culture, CD4+ T cells were isolated. The study found no prior SARS-CoV-2 infection in the vaccine recipients, who tested negative for nucleocapsid antibodies. Every well got fewer than 2.5 million PBMC, which were grown with about 10 IU/ml IL-2 and 10 ug/ml peptides. It was on days 3 and 7 that half the medium was replaced with IL-2 medium. The ends were cut back, 0 bases at V and 0 bases at J, with 12 bases in the middle. From germline, CDR1 is SGHRS and CDR2 YFSETQ. CDR3 size: 16 residues.

This sample comprised CD4+ T cells from PBMCs cultured with HCoV-OC43 spike peptides, obtained before COVID-19 vaccination. Specified subset: HCoV-OC43 spike overlapping peptide pool stimulation. The origin of this receptor is a human donor who received a COVID-19 vaccine. The chain carries TRBV5-1 and TRBJ1-1; D not resolved. This CDR3 is CASSLGPQVMNTEAFF. The CDR3 DNA reads TGCGCCAGCAGCTTGGGGCCTCAGGTCATGAACACTGAAGCTTTCTTT.